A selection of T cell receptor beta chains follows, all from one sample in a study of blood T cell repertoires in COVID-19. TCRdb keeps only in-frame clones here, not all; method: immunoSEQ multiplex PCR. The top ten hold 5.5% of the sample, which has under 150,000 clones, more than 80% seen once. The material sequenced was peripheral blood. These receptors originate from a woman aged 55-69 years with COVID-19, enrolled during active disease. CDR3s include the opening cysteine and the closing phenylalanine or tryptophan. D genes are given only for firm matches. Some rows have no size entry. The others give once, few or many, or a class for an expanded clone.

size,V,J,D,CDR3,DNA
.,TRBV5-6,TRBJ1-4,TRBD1,CASSLRDRHIGGEKLFF,TGTGCCAGCAGCCTCCGGGACAGACACATAGGGGGTGAAAAACTGTTTTTT
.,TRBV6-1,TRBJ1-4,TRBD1,CASSEFNTGAEKLFF,TGTGCCAGCAGTGAGTTTAATACAGGGGCAGAAAAACTGTTTTTT
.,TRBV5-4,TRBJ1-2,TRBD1,CASSLGQGNYGYTF,TGCGCCAGCAGCTTGGGACAGGGGAACTATGGCTACACCTTC
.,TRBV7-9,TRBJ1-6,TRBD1,CASSLARGANSPLHF,TGTGCCAGCAGCTTAGCCAGGGGGGCGAATTCACCCCTCCACTTT
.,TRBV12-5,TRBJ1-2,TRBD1,CASVLGRKQGEPLDGYTF,TGTGCTAGTGTCTTGGGACGCAAACAGGGGGAACCCCTCGATGGCTACACCTTC
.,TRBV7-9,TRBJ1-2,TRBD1,CAGGQVPYGYTF,TGTGCCGGGGGACAGGTCCCCTATGGCTACACCTTC
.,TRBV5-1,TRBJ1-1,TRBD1,CASSRQGGNTEAFF,TGCGCCAGCAGCCGACAGGGAGGGAACACTGAAGCTTTCTTT
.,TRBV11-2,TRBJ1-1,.,CASSLQGPNTEAFF,TGTGCCAGCAGCTTGCAGGGGCCGAACACTGAAGCTTTCTTT
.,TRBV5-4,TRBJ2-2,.,CASSSQVTGVQGQLFF,TGTGCCAGCAGCTCCCAGGTTACCGGGGTTCAAGGACAGCTGTTTTTT
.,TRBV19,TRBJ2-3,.,CASSTLPTDTQYF,TGTGCCAGTAGTACACTACCCACAGATACGCAGTATTTT
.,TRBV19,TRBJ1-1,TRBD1,CASSPGTVNTEAFF,TGTGCCAGTAGTCCAGGGACAGTGAACACTGAAGCTTTCTTT
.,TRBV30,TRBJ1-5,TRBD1,CAWGGDSGYSNQPQHF,TGTGCCTGGGGTGGGGACAGTGGGTATAGCAATCAGCCCCAGCATTTT
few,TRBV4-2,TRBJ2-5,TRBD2,CASSQEAGGRETQYF,TGTGCCAGCAGCCAAGAAGCGGGGGGGCGAGAGACCCAGTACTTC
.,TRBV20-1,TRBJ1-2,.,CSARTDYGYTF,TGCAGTGCTAGGACAGATTATGGCTACACCTTC
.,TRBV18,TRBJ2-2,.,CASSHTGSLRVANTGELFF,TGTGCCAGCTCACATACAGGGTCGTTACGGGTCGCGAACACCGGGGAGCTGTTTTTT
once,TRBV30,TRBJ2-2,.,CAWSEQFSNTGELFF,TGTGCCTGGAGTGAACAATTTTCGAACACCGGGGAGCTGTTTTTT
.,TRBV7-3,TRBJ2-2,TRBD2,CASSPLAGGQAGELFF,TGTGCCAGCAGCCCCCTAGCGGGGGGGCAGGCCGGGGAGCTGTTTTTT
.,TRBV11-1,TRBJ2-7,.,CATRRAGAPRYEQYF,TGTGCCACCAGGAGGGCAGGGGCTCCCCGCTACGAGCAGTACTTC
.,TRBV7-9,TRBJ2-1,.,CASSEPGDEQFF,TGTGCCAGCAGCGAACCCGGGGATGAGCAGTTCTTC
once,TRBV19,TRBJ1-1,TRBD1,CASSYLGTAPENTEAFF,TGTGCCAGTAGTTATCTAGGGACAGCCCCTGAGAACACTGAAGCTTTCTTT
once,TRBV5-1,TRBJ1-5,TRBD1,CASSLGQGMGQPQHF,TGCGCCAGCAGCTTGGGACAGGGGATGGGTCAGCCCCAGCATTTT
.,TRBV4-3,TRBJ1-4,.,CASSQPFTNEKLFF,TGCGCCAGCAGCCAACCGTTCACTAATGAAAAACTGTTTTTT
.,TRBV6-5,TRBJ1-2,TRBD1,CASSRRDRSSYTF,TGTGCCAGCAGTAGACGGGACAGGTCTAGCTACACCTTC
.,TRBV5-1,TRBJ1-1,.,CASSLAPRADEAFF,TGCGCCAGCAGCTTGGCCCCCAGGGCGGACGAAGCTTTCTTT
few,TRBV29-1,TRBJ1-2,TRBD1,CSVLTGGDGYTF,TGCAGCGTCTTAACAGGGGGGGATGGCTACACCTTC
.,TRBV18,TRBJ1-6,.,CASSRQRTDGNSPLHF,TGTGCCAGCTCACGACAGAGGACGGACGGGAATTCACCCCTCCACTTT
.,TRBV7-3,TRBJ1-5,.,CARADQPQHF,TGTGCCAGGGCCGATCAGCCCCAGCATTTT
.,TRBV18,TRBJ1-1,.,CASSPPGKGTEAFF,TGTGCCAGCTCCCCCCCGGGGAAAGGGACTGAAGCTTTCTTT
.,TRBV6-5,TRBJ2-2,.,CASSRTDTGELFF,TGTGCCAGCAGTCGGACAGACACCGGGGAGCTGTTTTTT
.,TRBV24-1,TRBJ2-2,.,CATSDPRGGDNTGELFF,TGTGCCACCAGTGATCCAAGAGGGGGGGATAACACCGGGGAGCTGTTTTTT
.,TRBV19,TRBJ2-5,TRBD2,CASSIGLAGDSLEETQYF,TGTGCCAGTAGTATTGGGCTAGCGGGGGACTCTTTAGAGGAGACCCAGTACTTC
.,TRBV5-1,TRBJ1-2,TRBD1,CASSPGGQIYGYTF,TGCGCCAGCAGCCCCGGGGGACAGATCTATGGCTACACCTTC
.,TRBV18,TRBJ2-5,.,CASSPGERQETQYF,TGTGCCAGCTCACCCGGCGAGCGGCAGGAGACCCAGTACTTC
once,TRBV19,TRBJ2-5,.,CASSIFGGGKETQYF,TGTGCCAGTAGTATTTTCGGAGGGGGCAAAGAGACCCAGTACTTC
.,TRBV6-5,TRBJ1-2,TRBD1,CATGGRGFGYTF,TGTGCCACAGGGGGACGGGGTTTCGGCTACACCTTC
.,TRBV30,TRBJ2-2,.,CAWAESYTGELFF,TGTGCCTGGGCCGAGAGTTACACCGGGGAGCTGTTTTTT
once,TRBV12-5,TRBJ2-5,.,CARGWGGPGGEQETQYF,TGTGCTCGGGGTTGGGGGGGGCCAGGCGGGGAACAAGAGACCCAGTACTTC
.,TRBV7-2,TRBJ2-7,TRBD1,CASSLGYRAGGDEQYF,TGTGCCAGCAGCTTAGGGTATAGGGCAGGGGGCGACGAGCAGTACTTC